This T cell receptor (beta chain) was found in a study of blood T cell repertoires in COVID-19. Clones were read by immunoSEQ multiplex PCR, and TCRdb kept only the in-frame ones, dropping some. Seen here are roughly 250,000 clones, approximately 86% observed once, and the top ten hold 7.2%. The germline CDR1 and CDR2 sequences are MNHNY and SVGAGI (reference sequence). With 3 bases clipped from V and 7 bases from J, the junction kept 10 bases outside the gene matches. There are 15 residues in the CDR3. V usage is TRBV6-6 and J usage is TRBJ1-2, with 8 bases matching TRBD1. Material: peripheral blood. The TCR comes from a man in his sixties who had recovered from COVID-19. CDR3 DNA sequence: TGTGCCAGCAGTTATTCAGGGGGCTTTGTCGGTGGCTACACCTTC. Protein product: CASSYSGGFVGGYTF.